This TCR beta chain derives from a study of blood T cells in healthy people across ages. Combining a sample-barcoded 5' primer with a J-beta primer mix, a second PCR ran for roughly 7 to 12 cycles. Each cDNA was tagged by a template-switch adaptor containing 12 random nucleotides. TCRdb re-derived calls from the 5' RACE reads in MiXCR, one entry per CDR3 protein. This table holds over a million distinct CDR3 sequences, roughly two fifths found once. V lost 2 bases to trimming and J lost 6 bases, with 16 bases between them. The CDR3 length is 15 residues. The germline V gene encodes CDR1 SGHDN and CDR2 FVKESK.

The TCR sequence derives from a woman under 30 in good health. The sequenced material came from blood. The V call is TRBV14, the J call TRBJ1-2; a possible D gene is TRBD1 (6 bases). CDR3 in DNA: TGTGCCAGCAGCCAATTAGGCGGGGGGCGCGATGGCTACACCTTC. Its protein product is CASSQLGGGRDGYTF.